The 24 T cell receptor beta chains below were found in one sample sequenced in a study of T cells in Graves' hyperthyroidism and ophthalmopathy. There were TCR beta CDR3 regions amplified from RNA transcripts. An initial round of RT-PCR targeting the TCR CDR3 relied on the HTBI primer set. One entry per CDR3 protein results from TCRdb running MiXCR on the multiplex PCR reads. The table records approximately 640,000 distinct CDR3 sequences, 45% of them present only once. Sequenced: peripheral blood or thyroid tissue (not recorded which). The receptors shown here come from an adult man with Graves' disease, either hyperthyroidism or ophthalmopathy (not recorded which).

This clonotype was observed a handful of times. The chain employs TRBV20-1 and TRBJ1-5; 8 nucleotides agree with TRBD1. The CDR3 runs to 15 residues. Trimming cost V 3 bases and J 6 bases; bases outside gene matches: 10. Germline V gene data show CDR1 as DFQATT and CDR2 as SNEGSKA (reference sequence). The CDR3 DNA reads as TGCAGTGCTAGTTCAGGCCAGGGGGCGGGTCAGCCCCAGCATTTT. It encodes CSASSGQGAGQPQHF.

J is TRBJ1-2 and V is TRBV24-1, with D possibly TRBD1 on 5 matching bases. The V end lost 4 bases, the J end lost 3 bases, and 14 bases lay between the germline ends. CDR1 KGHDR and CDR2 SFDVKD come from the germline V gene. The CDR3 loop spans 15 amino acids. CDR3 region: CATSDLSGGYYGYTF. In nucleotides, the CDR3 is TGTGCCACCAGTGACCTTTCTGGGGGTTACTATGGCTACACCTTC.

The chain carries TRBV19 and TRBJ1-2; D unclear. Germline V lookup: CDR1 LNHDA, CDR2 SQIVND (reference sequence). V was cut by 0 bases and J by 0 bases, with 5 bases left in between. The CDR3 contains 14 residues. The CDR3 loop is CASSIEETNYGYTF. DNA of the CDR3: TGTGCCAGTAGTATAGAAGAGACTAACTATGGCTACACCTTC.

This clonotype showed up many times. The V and J genes are TRBV7-6 and TRBJ2-7, with 7 bases lining up with TRBD1. The CDR3 is made up of 13 amino acids. The ends lost 8 bases at V and 0 bases at J; junction bases unmatched: 4. The V gene's germline CDR1 is SGHVS and CDR2 FNYEAQ. This CDR3 is CASRQGPSYEQYF. The CDR3, as DNA: TGTGCCAGCCGACAGGGACCCTCCTACGAGCAGTACTTC.

This clonotype has only a few counts. The CDR3, as DNA: TGCAGTGAAAGGGGGGGGACTGGGGAGACCCAGTACTTC. Translation gives CSERGGTGETQYF. This chain uses TRBV20-1 with TRBJ2-5; D perhaps matches TRBD2 (7 bases). V gave up 7 bases and J gave up 5 bases, with 17 bases separating them. The CDR3 is 13 amino acids. The germline V gene encodes CDR1 DFQATT and CDR2 SNEGSKA (reference sequence).

This clonotype was observed a handful of times. The V call is TRBV12-3 or TRBV12-4, the J call TRBJ1-5, with 11 positions matching TRBD1. This CDR3 has 16 residues. The trim removed 5 bases at V and 3 bases at J, leaving 6 bases unmatched. The DNA of the CDR3 is TGTGCCAGCAGTGACCGGGACAGGGGGTACAATCAGCCCCAGCATTTT. Its translation is CASSDRDRGYNQPQHF.

This clonotype was seen many times. J is TRBJ1-6 and V is TRBV4-1, with D unclear. Germline CDR1 and CDR2: MGHRA and YSYEKL. The CDR3 runs 12 residues. The V end lost 1 base, the J end lost 10 bases, and 5 bases lay between the germline ends. The CDR3 DNA is TGCGCCAGCAGCCAAGGGGTATCACCCCTCCACTTT. Translating gives CASSQGVSPLHF.

This clonotype came up many times. This rearrangement joins TRBV29-1 to TRBJ1-2, with D perhaps matching TRBD1 (5 bases). The ends were cut back, 2 bases at V and 13 bases at J, with 17 bases in the middle. This CDR3 region has 12 residues. Germline V gives CDR1 SQVTM, CDR2 ANQGSEA. The CDR3 DNA reads as TGCAGCGTTGAAATGGAGGGGCTCGTAAGCACCTTC. This sequence encodes CSVEMEGLVSTF.

Written as DNA, the CDR3 is TGTGCCAGCAGCGCCAACCGGGGAGACACTGAAGCTTTCTTT. Protein: CASSANRGDTEAFF. The V and J genes are TRBV9 and TRBJ1-1; D gene uncertain. Germline CDR1 and CDR2: SGDLS and YYNGEE. V lost 3 bases to trimming and J lost 3 bases, with 12 bases between them. CDR3 length: 14 amino acids.

The CDR3 DNA follows: TGCAGCGGAAGACTGGGGCAGGAGAATTCACCCCTCCACTTT. It specifies CSGRLGQENSPLHF. V usage is TRBV29-1 and J usage is TRBJ1-6; D might be TRBD1 (5 bases). The germline V and J ends were trimmed by 7 bases and 7 bases, with 17 bases remaining between them. The CDR3 covers 14 residues. CDR1 and CDR2 (germline): SQVTM, ANQGSEA.

This clonotype was detected many times. CDR3 coding DNA: TGCAGTGCTGTACAGGGGGCAGGGGACTATGGCTACACCTTC. As protein: CSAVQGAGDYGYTF. This rearrangement joins TRBV20-1 to TRBJ1-2, with 9 bases fitting TRBD1. CDR3 length: 14 residues. Germline V gene data show CDR1 as DFQATT and CDR2 as SNEGSKA (reference sequence). Germline trimming cut 5 bases from V and 3 bases from J; bases unmatched to any gene: 7.

The sample holds many counts of this clonotype. Sequence at one end of the junction differs from germline and may be a read error. V is TRBV5-1 and J is TRBJ1-2; no clear D. Germline V lookup: CDR1 SGHRS, CDR2 YFSETQ. This CDR3 is 13 amino acids long. The CDR3 DNA reads TGTGCCAGCAGTTTAGCGGATAACTATGGCTACACCTTC. The encoded protein is CASSLADNYGYTF.

The rearrangement links TRBV7-2 to TRBJ2-5, with D hard to call. Germline assignment: CDR1 SGHTA and CDR2 FQGNSA. Trimming pared 5 bases from V and 4 bases from J, leaving 17 bases between. This CDR3 comprises 15 residues. As DNA, the CDR3 is TGTGCCAGCAGCGGCCGAATCCCCCAAGCAGAGACCCAGTACTTC. Its translation: CASSGRIPQAETQYF.

Worth noting for this clonotype: The junction differs from germline at one of its ends, possibly a read error. This chain links TRBV20-1 with TRBJ2-5, with D maybe TRBD1 (6 bases). CDR3 length equals 13 residues. Germline V gene sequence: CDR1 DFQATT, CDR2 SNEGSKA (reference sequence). The CDR3 DNA reads TGCAGTGCTAGTTGGCAGGGGCAGGAGACCCAGTGCTTC. Protein: CSASWQGQETQCF.

This clonotype was detected ten times or more. This chain joins TRBV7-2 and TRBJ1-3, with a weak D call TRBD1 (5 bases). V lost 9 bases and J lost 0, with 9 bases in between. The CDR3 contains 13 residues. Germline V lookup: CDR1 SGHTA, CDR2 FQGNSA. The CDR3 sequence: CASRGHSGNTIYF. CDR3 in DNA: TGTGCCAGTCGGGGCCACTCTGGAAACACCATATATTTT.

With respect to this clonotype: The conserved closing phenylalanine or tryptophan is absent in this CDR3, likely reflecting a read error. The chain carries TRBV5-1 and TRBJ2-7; the D gene is possibly TRBD2 (6 bases). Trimming cost V 4 bases and J 4 bases, with 12 bases left between them. The V gene's germline CDR1 is SGHRS and CDR2 YFSETQ. The CDR3 extends over 13 amino acids. The CDR3 DNA sequence: TGCGCCAGCAGCGGAGGAGGGAGGTACGAGCAGTACCTC. It is translated as CASSGGGRYEQYL.

The sample holds a few counts of this clonotype. The chain is built from TRBV29-1 and TRBJ2-7; TRBD2 is a possible D gene (6 bases). CDR1 is SQVTM, CDR2 ANQGSEA, per germline. The CDR3 is 15 residues long. V gave up 0 bases and J gave up 3 bases, with 15 bases separating them. The CDR3 loop is CSVEDPQASDYEQYF. In DNA form, the CDR3 reads TGCAGCGTTGAAGACCCCCAGGCTAGCGACTACGAGCAGTACTTC.

The chain is built from TRBV9 and TRBJ1-5, with 7 bases lining up with TRBD1. The germline gives CDR1 SGDLS, CDR2 YYNGEE. The ends lost 4 bases at V and 5 bases at J; junction bases unmatched: 9. CDR3 length: 15 residues. In DNA form, the CDR3 reads TGTGCCAGCAGCCAAGATAACACAGGGGATCAGCCCCAGCATTTT. Residues: CASSQDNTGDQPQHF.

This clonotype was recorded at least ten times. This chain uses TRBV10-3 with TRBJ1-1; 10 bases are shared with TRBD1. Germline V gene data show CDR1 as ENHRY and CDR2 as SYGVKD. This CDR3 region has 15 residues. With 6 bases clipped from V and 6 bases from J, the junction kept 10 bases outside the gene matches. CDR3 residues: CAIRPGTGEAAEAFF. CDR3 nucleotide sequence: TGTGCCATCAGACCCGGGACAGGGGAGGCGGCTGAAGCTTTCTTT.

This clonotype was counted many times. CDR3 nucleotide sequence: TGTGCCAGCAGCTTATATCCGGGGGGGAGTGGTTCACCCCTCCACTTT. Translating gives CASSLYPGGSGSPLHF. The V gene is TRBV7-2, the J gene TRBJ1-6; D might be TRBD1 (5 bases). The CDR3 consists of 16 residues. In germline, CDR1 is SGHTA, CDR2 FQGNSA. V lost 2 bases and J lost 9, with 17 bases in between.

This chain joins TRBV29-1 and TRBJ2-5, with 10 bases identical to TRBD1. Germline lookup yields CDR1 SQVTM and CDR2 ANQGSEA. This CDR3 is built from 12 residues. J lost 5 bases, V lost 5 bases, and 2 bases had no gene match. The CDR3 loop reads CSVWTGGETQYF. The DNA of the CDR3 is TGCAGCGTTTGGACAGGGGGGGAGACCCAGTACTTC.

Remarks on this clonotype: A junction end diverges from the germline sequence, so it may reflect a read error. The genes are TRBV7-2 and TRBJ2-7, with 9 nucleotides matching TRBD2. The CDR3 contains 16 residues. Germline CDR1 SGHTA, CDR2 FQGNSA. The CDR3 is CASRLGYAGGTYEQYF. As DNA, the CDR3 is TGTGCCAGCCGCTTAGGGTATGCGGGAGGGACTTACGAGCAGTACTTC.

The J gene is TRBJ1-6, the V gene TRBV19; D is perhaps TRBD1 (5 bases). CDR3 size: 16 residues. Deletions cut 5 bases from V and 5 bases from J, with 16 bases between. Looked up from germline, CDR1 is LNHDA and CDR2 is SQIVND (reference sequence). This CDR3 reads CASSAGRQKDNSPLHF. DNA for the CDR3: TGTGCCAGTAGTGCGGGACGCCAAAAGGATAATTCACCCCTCCACTTT. The entire variable domain, with the rest obtained from reference TRBV19 and TRBJ1-6, is as follows: DGGITQSPKYLFRKEGQNVTLSCEQNLNHDAMYWYRQDPGQGLRLIYYSQIVNDFQKGDIAEGYSVSREKKESFPLTVTSAQKNPTAFYLCASSAGRQKDNSPLHFGNGTRLTVT.

Concerning this clonotype itself: An end of the junction differs from the germline gene, which may be a read error. V and J are TRBV7-2 and TRBJ1-5, with unresolved D. The CDR3 has 12 residues. Germline values: CDR1 SGHTA, CDR2 FQGNSA. DNA for the CDR3: TGTGCCAGCAGCTTAGATGATCAGCCCCAGCGTTTT. Translating it yields CASSLDDQPQRF.